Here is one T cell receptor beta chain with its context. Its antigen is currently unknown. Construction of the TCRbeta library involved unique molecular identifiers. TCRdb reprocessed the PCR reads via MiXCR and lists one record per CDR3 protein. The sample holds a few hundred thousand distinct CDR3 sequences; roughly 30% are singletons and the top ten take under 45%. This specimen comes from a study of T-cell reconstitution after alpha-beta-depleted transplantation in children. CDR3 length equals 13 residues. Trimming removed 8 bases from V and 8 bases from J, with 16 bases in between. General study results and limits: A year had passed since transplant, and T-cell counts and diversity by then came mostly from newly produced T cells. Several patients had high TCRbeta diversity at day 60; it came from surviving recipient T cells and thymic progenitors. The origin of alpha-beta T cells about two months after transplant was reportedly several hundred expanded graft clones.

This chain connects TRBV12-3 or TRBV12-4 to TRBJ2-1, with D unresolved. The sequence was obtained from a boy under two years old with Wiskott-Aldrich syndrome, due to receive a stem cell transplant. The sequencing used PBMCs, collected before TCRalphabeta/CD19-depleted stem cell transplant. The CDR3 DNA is TGTGCCAGCCGGCGGAAAGGAGTTGATGAGCAGTTCTTC. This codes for CASRRKGVDEQFF.